The clone carrying this T cell receptor (beta chain) has a handful of counts. These data belong to a study of blood T cell repertoires in COVID-19. Turning to the study itself: Sites in the United States, Italy and Spain provided acute and convalescent COVID-19 samples. PBMCs, B-cell-depleted T cells, or T cells provided the cDNA or gDNA that made up the material.

Methods used by the authors: Estimation of nucleated cell counts relied on the amplification of reference gene primers. TCRdb keeps only in-frame clones here, not all; method: immunoSEQ multiplex PCR. V and J calls and clone size are those listed in that table; D and trimming were worked out from the DNA. The data contain some 340,000 clones, roughly 90% of them seen just once; the ten biggest clones take up less than 4%. Germline CDR1 MNHNS, CDR2 SASEGT. V was trimmed by 4 bases and J by 4 bases, leaving 20 bases between them. This CDR3 has 16 amino acids. This sequence joins TRBV6-1 and TRBJ2-7; D uncertain. This TCR came from a woman aged 25-40 years who had been exposed to COVID-19. The sample consisted of PBMCs or T cells enriched from blood (not recorded which). CDR3 region: CASSALGFPLPYEQYF. CDR3 DNA sequence: TGTGCCAGCAGTGCCCTCGGGTTTCCCCTTCCGTACGAGCAGTACTTC.